This T cell receptor (beta chain) comes out of a study of cytomegalovirus exposure and HLA in healthy donors. CDR1 is SGHRS, CDR2 YFSETQ, per germline. The length of the CDR3 is 13 residues. As regards this clone: One end of the junction does not line up with germline, which may come from a read error.

With 60 Vbeta and 13 Jbeta primers, the PCR was carried out. Repertoires were generated with immunoSEQ multiplex PCR, while TCRdb's copy carries only in-frame clones and drops some. This table holds under 200,000 clones, about 73% found once. The sequence was obtained from a woman aged 40 to 50 in good health and CMV-seronegative. This sequence joins TRBV5-1 and TRBJ2-3; possible D gene TRBD1, 5 bases. The sample consisted of PBMCs. The CDR3 spells CASSLEAPQGLHF. In DNA, the CDR3 is TGCGCCAGCAGCTTGGAGGCACCCCAGGGTCTACATTTT.